The 17 T cell receptor beta chains below were found in one sample sequenced in a study of molecular identifiers for immune sequencing clone quantification. TCRdb ran MiXCR on the PCR reads and lists one entry per CDR3 protein. The data show tens of thousands of distinct CDR3 sequences, with approximately 40% seen just once and 3.5% to 4.5% held by the top ten. The sample was naive CD8+ T cells from blood, with Jurkat cell RNA spiked in. Specified subset: FACS-sorted CD8+CD4-CCR7+CD45RA+ naive T cells. These receptors all stem from a human donor in good health. Some libraries in this study had Jurkat cell RNA spiked in.

As concerns this clonotype: The CDR3 does not end in the conserved phenylalanine or tryptophan, so this is likely a read error. The rearrangement joins TRBV7-2 to TRBJ2-7; a weak D match, TRBD1 (6 bases). This CDR3 has 14 amino acids. The germline V gene has CDR1 SGHTA and CDR2 FQGNSA. The DNA for the CDR3 is TGTGCTAGCAGCTTAGGTCTGGGGGCCTACGCGCAGTACTCC. As protein: CASSLGLGAYAQYS.

This clonotype has a handful of counts. This chain connects TRBV25-1 to TRBJ1-2, with D possibly being TRBD1 (5 bases). Germline V CDR1 and CDR2: MGHDK, SYGVNS. Trimming stripped 6 bases from V and 0 bases from J, with 8 bases between. CDR3 length: 13 amino acids. The CDR3 bases are TGTGCCAGCAGCTTGACAGCTAACTATGGCTACACCTTC. Residues: CASSLTANYGYTF.

CDR3 in amino acids: CASSSATGGHDEQYF. CDR3 bases: TGTGCCAGCAGCTCGGCGACGGGAGGGCACGACGAGCAGTACTTC. This chain connects TRBV7-9 to TRBJ2-7, with 8 nucleotides matching TRBD2. Germline V gives CDR1 SEHNR, CDR2 FQNEAQ (reference sequence). J lost 5 bases, V lost 4 bases, and 10 bases had no gene match. This CDR3 comprises 15 residues.

This clonotype came up a few times. This sequence joins TRBV11-2 and TRBJ1-4; TRBD1 might be the D (5 bases). CDR3 length: 15 residues. Trimming left V 4 bases short and J 5 bases short, with 14 bases between. Germline V lookup: CDR1 SGHAT, CDR2 FQNNGV. The CDR3: CASSSPDKPNEKLFF. CDR3 bases: TGTGCCAGCAGCTCGCCGGACAAACCCAATGAAAAACTGTTTTTT.

The chain uses TRBV20-1 and TRBJ2-1; 8 positions agree with TRBD1. V shed 0 bases, J shed 4 bases, and the junction held 14 bases outside the gene matches. The CDR3 sequence is 18 residues long. Looked up from germline, CDR1 is DFQATT and CDR2 is SNEGSKA (reference sequence). For the CDR3, the DNA is TGCAGTGCTAGAGATTGGTCCCTCCCCGGGACAGGATACAATGAGCAGTTCTTC. Protein product: CSARDWSLPGTGYNEQFF.

The chain has TRBV19 and TRBJ1-2, with no clear D. Between the trimmed V and J ends, which lost 3 bases and 4 bases, there was a span of 15 bases. The CDR3 runs 15 residues. Germline values: CDR1 LNHDA, CDR2 SQIVND (reference sequence). The CDR3 protein is CASSIERSGGYGYTF. In DNA, the CDR3 is TGTGCCAGTAGTATTGAACGTTCCGGAGGCTATGGCTACACCTTC.

This clonotype has just a few counts. The genes are TRBV7-9 and TRBJ2-7; no firm D call. Germline CDR1 is SEHNR and CDR2 is FQNEAQ (reference sequence). There are 14 residues in the CDR3. V was clipped by 6 bases and J by 4 bases, with 16 bases between them. The CDR3 nucleotides read TGTGCCAGCAGTTCTTCCGGCAAGGGATACGAGCAGTACTTC. As protein: CASSSSGKGYEQYF.

This clonotype was seen more than once but under ten times. The chain recombines TRBV9 with TRBJ2-3; unclear D gene. The CDR3 loop spans 13 amino acids. V lost 3 bases and J 4 bases, leaving 9 bases between the germline ends. Germline V gene data show CDR1 as SGDLS and CDR2 as YYNGEE. As DNA, the CDR3 is TGTGCCAGCAGCGGTCGACTGGCAGATACGCAGTATTTT. The encoded protein is CASSGRLADTQYF.

Concerning this clonotype itself: A clone one base away is much larger, so this may be a read error. This chain joins TRBV12-3 or TRBV12-4 and TRBJ1-4; no clear D gene. The CDR3 runs 14 residues. V lost 6 bases and J 2 bases, leaving 10 bases between the germline ends. CDR3 in amino acids: CASRLLSTNEKLFF. The CDR3, as DNA: TGTGCCAGCAGACTACTATCGACTAATGAAAAACTGTTTTTT.

The sample holds one count of this clonotype. V is TRBV27 and J is TRBJ2-1, with D perhaps matching TRBD1 (6 bases). In germline, CDR1 is MNHEY, CDR2 SMNVEV (reference sequence). The CDR3 is 16 residues long. V was clipped by 5 bases and J by 1 base, with 15 bases between them. This CDR3 is CASSNDRLASYNEQFF. DNA of the CDR3: TGTGCCAGCAGTAACGACAGGCTGGCGTCCTACAATGAGCAGTTCTTC.

Only one count was recorded for this clonotype. A much larger clone differs from this one at a single base, so this may be a read error. The missing conserved phenylalanine or tryptophan at the end of this CDR3 makes a read error likely. The DNA is left out, because the CDR3 cannot be placed on it with certainty; the CDR3 is given as TCRdb lists it. V and J are TRBV14 and TRBJ2-7; TRBD2, the table's D call, lacks a check against the DNA. Inclusive of both ends, the CDR3 amounts to 13 amino acids. Looked up from germline, CDR1 is SGHDN and CDR2 is FVKESK. The CDR3 sequence is CASSHGGSPHRDI.

As for this clonotype: A much larger clone sits a single nucleotide away, making a read error possible. CDR3 sequence: CASSKDYIEQFF. The CDR3, as DNA: TGTGCCAGCAGCAAGGACTACATTGAGCAGTTCTTC. V and J are TRBV7-9 and TRBJ2-1; TRBD2 is a possible D gene (6 bases). CDR1 SEHNR and CDR2 FQNEAQ come from the germline V gene (reference sequence). The CDR3 length is 12 residues. Full variable domain (outside the CDR3, taken from reference TRBV7-9 and TRBJ2-1): DTGVSQNPRHKITKRGQNVTFRCDPISEHNRLYWYRQTLGQGPEFLTYFQNEAQLEKSRLLSDRFSAERPKGSFSTLEIQRTEQGDSAMYLCASSKDYIEQFFGPGTRLTVL.

This clonotype was picked up many times. This chain connects TRBV6-6 to TRBJ2-1, with D possibly matching TRBD2 (5 bases). The ends were cut back, 2 bases at V and 0 bases at J, with 8 bases in the middle. Germline V lookup: CDR1 MNHNY, CDR2 SVGAGI (reference sequence). This CDR3 is 15 amino acids long. This CDR3 is CASSYIRDSYNEQFF. DNA of the CDR3: TGTGCCAGCAGTTACATACGGGACTCCTACAATGAGCAGTTCTTC.

The J gene is TRBJ2-7, the V gene TRBV6-5, with D perhaps matching TRBD1 (6 bases). V lost 5 bases and J lost 2, with 13 bases in between. The germline V gene has CDR1 MNHEY and CDR2 SVGAGI. The CDR3 has 14 residues. CDR3 DNA sequence: TGTGCCAGCAGTCCCTACAGGGACACCTACGAGCAGTACTTC. This encodes CASSPYRDTYEQYF.

This clonotype has only one observation. This chain links TRBV7-9 with TRBJ2-7; 7 positions agree with TRBD1. This CDR3 has 14 amino acids. Germline-derived CDR1 and CDR2 are SEHNR and FQNEAQ (reference sequence). V was clipped by 4 bases and J by 4 bases; unmatched bases: 7. Written as DNA, the CDR3 is TGTGCCAGCAGCTCAACGACAGGGTTGTACGAGCAGTACTTC. Translated: CASSSTTGLYEQYF.

A few counts support this clonotype. V gene TRBV19 combines with J gene TRBJ2-3, with D uncertain. This CDR3 is built from 15 residues. The germline V gene encodes CDR1 LNHDA and CDR2 SQIVND (reference sequence). V was clipped by 1 base and J by 0 bases, with 8 bases between them. The CDR3 protein is CASSIVRSSTDTQYF. CDR3 nucleotides: TGTGCCAGTAGTATAGTGAGGAGCAGCACAGATACGCAGTATTTT.

This clonotype was picked up many times. The chain couples TRBV12-3 or TRBV12-4 to TRBJ1-5; D gene uncertain. Trimming stripped 5 bases from V and 3 bases from J, with 11 bases between. The CDR3 runs 14 residues. CDR3 sequence: CASSLTINNQPQHF. The CDR3, as DNA: TGTGCCAGCAGTCTCACGATCAACAATCAGCCCCAGCATTTT.